Detailed here is one T cell receptor beta chain. What this receptor recognizes is not known. No much larger clone exists at a distance of one base, and base qualities are not known. The data stem from a study of cytomegalovirus exposure and HLA in healthy donors (dated by TCRdb to about 2017). Background for the entire study: According to an earlier analysis of several hundred of the donors, about 170 million T cells yielded 100 million or so unique TCR beta sequences and 276 Gb of sequence data. To study patterns of TCR occurrence, a later analysis re-analyzed previously published TCR beta repertoires from 650 to 750 donors and added high-resolution HLA genotyping. Of the 350 to 450 genotyped donors, 81% were placed in the genetic ancestry cluster associated with self-reported Caucasian donors. The study aimed to test whether cataloging public T cell receptors could reveal signatures of past pathogen exposure. Alongside the repertoire data, information on donor age, sex, ethnicity and CMV serostatus was compiled. An earlier analysis of around 540 of the donors applied high-throughput TCR beta sequencing to assess whether each TCR beta V gene segment acted as functional or pseudogenic. Around 320 gigabases of sequencing data and 70 million to 85 million unique TCR sequences were included in an early release covering about 620 HLA-typed donors. HLA typing covered class I and class II loci at four-digit resolution. Typing coverage differed by locus: A, B, C, DRB1 and DQB1 were typed in roughly 629-630 donors, DQA1 in 522, DPA1 in nearly 610, and DPB1 in just under 490. Rather than using new phenotypic data, the later analysis identified candidate immune exposures from TCR beta sequences and from how often those sequences occurred across donors. Besides the first cohort of 666 subjects, a separate validation cohort made up of 120 different subjects was used. Because of strong linkage in the cohort, 5 or 6 DR-DQ haplotypes were treated as single units for association and clustering. Genome-wide SNP genotypes for about 60% of the roughly 670 donors were used in a later genetic analysis, which treated that subset as a discovery cohort. To predict cytomegalovirus infection status, the study brought together high-throughput TCR immunosequencing, statistical association of individual TCRs with disease status, and machine learning. The study used immunosequencing to profile the T cell repertoires of under 700 subjects and linked those repertoires to cytomegalovirus serostatus. On average, around 200,000 unique TCR beta nucleotide sequences were sequenced per donor among about 400 genotyped donors of the cohort, with roughly 18% of those sequences being non-productive. Every repertoire in the discovery cohort had been generated on one and the same sequencing platform. Broad study findings and their caveats: The classifier was reported to diagnose cytomegalovirus status with high specificity and sensitivity in both the original and validation cohorts. A later genetic analysis associated a missense DCLRE1C variant with V-gene and J-gene trimming of TCR beta chains, and an independent cohort replicated the association. In a later genetic analysis, fewer N-insertions in productive TCRs were reported among donors in an Asian-associated ancestry cluster than the approximately 670-donor mean. While some public TCRs were present in many individuals, most TCR sequences turned up only very rarely across donors. For the cohort, immune exposure information was limited to CMV serostatus. Some IMGT-functional V segments, including TRBV6-2 and TRBV6-3, could not be told apart with the 87-base-pair reads, so those segments were excluded. HLA typing was unavailable for some donors at each locus, so association tests used only the typed subset. When HLA alleles, especially DR and DQ, strongly co-occurred, attributing TCR associations to individual alleles was difficult. A later analysis associated 16,951 TCR beta sequences with specific HLA alleles at a false discovery rate of 0.05. The presence/absence analyses assumed that sequencing depth was roughly uniform across donors, and that assumption may not be true. Only TCR beta chains were sequenced in this cohort, and the absence of alpha or paired-chain data limited detectable features. Because counts were too low, seventeen rarely observed V segments, including chromosome 9 orphons, were excluded from the earlier analysis of about 500 of the donors. In vitro tests confirmed that a few of the cytomegalovirus-associated TCR beta chains recognize cytomegalovirus antigens. A later analysis found that TCR association rates varied across HLA loci, with DRB1 alleles showing the most associated TCRs and HLA-C alleles the fewest. According to the authors, the approach could potentially be generalized to other disease states and immunological phenotypes. According to a later analysis, parvovirus B19, influenza, CMV and Epstein-Barr virus appeared linked to several top co-occurrence clusters. Correlated functional status among segregating V segments might be attributable to linkage disequilibrium, but an unknown experimental factor could not be ruled out. Broadly in line with IMGT annotations, most TCR beta V segments showed up in productive rearrangements about 87% or about 30% of the time in an earlier analysis of several hundred of the donors. A further reported finding was that TCR beta sequences accurately predicted the HLA-A and HLA-B alleles for most subjects in the first cohort. According to a later analysis, most CMV-associated TCR beta chains appeared to be HLA-restricted, and the HLA associations seemed to be driven largely by CMV exposure. A later analysis found that HLA-associated TCR beta chains were more clonally expanded and had lower generation probabilities than equally common non-associated chains. A group of highly shared sequence variants was considered likely to be a technical artifact of the sequencing pipeline. In the study, some 160 TCR beta chains were listed as associated with cytomegalovirus.

The cohort consisted of some 730 healthy bone marrow donors. Cohort members were all nominally healthy when sampled, although unrecorded immune exposures were likely present. The donor tested CMV seropositive, placing the donor among the 310 or so seropositive members of the cohort. Every donor gave a peripheral blood sample, and the peripheral blood mononuclear cells from that sample were used for TCR beta sequencing. The Qiagen DNeasy Blood Extraction Kit was used to extract genomic DNA from the blood cell samples. Looking up the germline V gene yields CDR1 MGHRA and CDR2 YSYEKL. Inclusive of the bounding cysteine and phenylalanine, the CDR3 is 14 residues long. Just CDR3 DNA is preserved here, 42 bases in frame from base 1. The V and J ends are trimmed by 5 bases and 2 bases, leaving 12 bases between them. The receptor library was made with the immunoSEQ multiplex PCR assay. The multiplex PCR relied on a mix of 60 forward primers for TCR Vbeta segments and 13 reverse primers for TCR Jbeta segments. The CDR3 region of rearranged TCR beta genes was amplified from genomic DNA by a multiplex PCR assay. On the Illumina HiSeq System, the amplified TCR beta libraries were sequenced as 87-base-pair reads. Per the authors' processing: In a later analysis, 80 million or so unique TCR beta chains were counted across the roughly 670 repertoires, and roughly 11 million of these chains were shared by at least two donors. Raw reads were error-corrected and collapsed into unique sequences with a nearest-neighbor algorithm that merged closely related sequences to remove PCR and sequencing errors. CDR3 sequences were aligned to IMGT reference sequences to assign V, D and J gene segments. For a sequence to be retained, a match of at least six nucleotides was required to both a V gene segment and a J gene segment. Rearrangements were classified as productive when the CDR3 lacked stop codons and remained in frame with V and J, and all other rearrangements were classified as non-productive. Following IMGT convention, CDR3 was defined as the stretch from the second conserved V-encoded cysteine up to the conserved J-encoded phenylalanine. Sequences without an unambiguous match to a single V gene segment were excluded from the earlier analysis of about 630 of the donors. In an earlier analysis of some 590 of the donors, V segments were called functional above 56.7% productive rearrangements and were called segregating when the between-donor standard deviation exceeded 5%. A statistical classification framework was built for diagnosing cytomegalovirus status from the catalog of TCR beta chain sequences. A later analysis assigned V and J genes by comparing TCR nucleotide sequences with IMGT/GENE-DB human TR gene sequences. A later analysis assigned CDR3 sequences and most-parsimonious VDJ recombination scenarios with the TCRdist pipeline. In a later analysis, each TCR beta chain was defined by its CDR3 amino acid sequence together with its V-gene family, and reads lacking a unique V-gene family were excluded. To address suspected cross-contamination and a sequencing artifact, a later analysis removed roughly 580 highly shared, low-generation-probability nucleotide sequences. For each public chain, a later analysis derived a clonal expansion index from normalized ranks of inferred template counts within each repertoire. In a later analysis, generation probabilities were computed using a VDJ recombination model fitted to out-of-frame rearrangements, and the results were checked against IGoR. A later analysis scored TCR-TCR, TCR-HLA and TCR-CMV co-occurrence with hypergeometric tests, applying a repertoire-size bias correction to TCR pairs. To estimate false discovery rates, a later analysis permuted the HLA or CMV assignments 20 times. In a later analysis, co-occurring TCRs were grouped using DBSCAN, and TCRdist sequence similarity was added for clustering within HLA-allele-positive subsets. Co-occurrence clustering excluded repertoires with fewer than 30,000 or more than 120,000 public chains, plus five with anomalous nucleotide sharing. TCRdb carries this immuneACCESS record with in-frame sequences only. Its versions omit some clonotypes, under half of them owing to an unresolved V gene in the studies checked, with the rest unexplained. V, J and clone size reflect that table, while D and trimming were determined from the DNA. This sample gives roughly 150,000 clones in total; around 65% of them show up just once. Under 3% of the sample is taken by the ten largest.

The sequence was obtained from a woman aged 25 to 39 in good health and CMV-seropositive. The sequencing sample was made of PBMCs. The receptor chain draws on TRBV4-1 and TRBJ2-5; the D gene is possibly TRBD2, with 5 bases matching. The nucleotide sequence is given as TGCGCCAGCAGCATACGAGCGGAGCAAGAGACCCAGTACTTC. This sequence encodes CASSIRAEQETQYF.